This T cell receptor (beta chain) originates from a study of metastatic and nonmetastatic thyroid tumors. Study information: Peripheral blood and tumor or nodule samples from malignant and benign thyroid patients were compared.

General observations from the study: The study reportedly found significantly higher TCR beta diversity in malignant thyroid tumors than benign nodules, in blood and tumor.

With MiXCR, TCRdb reprocessed the PCR reads. The sample shows thousands of clones, approximately 15% of them seen only once. The germline V gene encodes CDR1 SGHRS and CDR2 YFSETQ. The CDR3 runs 14 residues. The V end was cut by 0 bases, the J end by 0 bases, with 4 bases between. Treatment of any kind had been given to no patient before thyroid surgery. This clone was picked up many times. What it recognizes is unknown. The sequenced sample was tumor tissue. The TCR originated in a male donor with papillary thyroid cancer or a benign thyroid nodule (not recorded which). Some clones in this sample may be carry-over from other donors' samples. The chain is built from TRBV5-1 and TRBJ1-5; D unclear. CDR3 coding DNA: TGCGCCAGCAGCTTGGGGAATAGCAATCAGCCCCAGCATTTT. It translates to CASSLGNSNQPQHF.